The present entry profiles one T cell receptor (beta chain) with its context. The record originates from a study of shared clonotypes between healthy human individuals. CDR1 and CDR2 (germline): MDHEN, SYDVKM. This CDR3 region has 12 residues. V was cut by 5 bases and J by 3 bases, with 8 bases left in between. TCRdb's table, derived via immunoSEQ multiplex PCR, lists solely in-frame clones and lacks some. The sample shows a few million clones, 85% to 95% of them seen only once. The clonotype comes from a man aged 18-30 years in good health. Some clones in this sample may be carry-over from other donors' samples. Sequenced input: naive CD4+ T cells from PBMCs. Subset indicated: CD45RA+ positively selected. This chain joins TRBV28 and TRBJ2-7; D is ambiguous. The CDR3 coding sequence is TGTGCCAGCAGTAGGCAGCACTACGAGCAGTACTTC. As protein: CASSRQHYEQYF.